This note documents a single TCR beta chain sequence. Antigen specificity is unknown. The sample belongs to a study of T cell responses to AZD1222 COVID-19 vaccine. Study results and limitations: Donors were largely white British and mainly female; clonal diversity was possibly underestimated.

Per the germline V gene, CDR1 is SNHLY and CDR2 is FYNNEI. The CDR3 has 16 residues. Trimming stripped 11 bases from V and 0 bases from J, with 17 bases between. The method was immunoSEQ multiplex PCR; TCRdb's version includes in-frame clones alone and lacks a portion of them. The sample has 85,000 to 120,000 clones; 90% are singletons. The chain carries TRBV2 and TRBJ2-6; D unresolved. This material consisted of peripheral blood, taken 28 days after the second AZD1222 dose. The receptor was derived from an adult who received the AZD1222 COVID-19 vaccine. The CDR3 loop reads CAAMPRSSSGANVLTF. In DNA, the CDR3 is TGTGCCGCAATGCCCAGGAGTAGCTCTGGGGCCAACGTCCTGACTTTC.